These 4 T cell receptor beta chains were all obtained from the same sample, sequenced in a study of blood T cells in healthy people across ages. The use of a sample-barcoded 5' primer and a J-beta primer mix characterized a second PCR of 7 to 11 cycles. One entry per CDR3 protein results from TCRdb running MiXCR on the 5' RACE reads. Of over 1,500,000 distinct CDR3 sequences listed, more than 35% were seen once; the top ten hold more than 20%. Sequenced input: blood. The receptors derive from a human donor in good health.

The V and J genes are TRBV28 and TRBJ2-1, with D possibly being TRBD2 (6 bases). The germline CDR1 and CDR2 sequences are MDHEN and SYDVKM. The CDR3 runs to 16 residues. Trimming removed 7 bases from V and 0 bases from J, with 16 bases in between. The CDR3 spells CASTVGGGSSYNEQFF. The CDR3 DNA sequence: TGTGCCAGCACCGTGGGTGGGGGGAGCTCCTACAATGAGCAGTTCTTC.

There are a few counts of this clonotype. The J gene is TRBJ1-2, the V gene TRBV29-1, with a tentative D call TRBD1 (5 bases). Trimming removed 8 bases at V and 2 bases at J, with 12 bases between. CDR1 and CDR2 from the germline V gene are SQVTM and ANQGSEA. The CDR3 consists of 12 residues. The CDR3 DNA sequence: TGCAGCTCCCCATGGGGGAACTATGGCTACACCTTC. Protein: CSSPWGNYGYTF.

The chain uses TRBV5-1 and TRBJ2-1, with 7 bases that match TRBD1. This CDR3 spans 15 amino acids. The trim removed 5 bases at V and 1 base at J, leaving 6 bases unmatched. Germline V gene lookup returns CDR1 SGHRS and CDR2 YFSETQ. This chain's CDR3 is CASRSGTASYNEQFF. CDR3 DNA sequence: TGCGCCAGCAGATCGGGGACAGCTTCCTACAATGAGCAGTTCTTC.

V gene TRBV12-3 or TRBV12-4 combines with J gene TRBJ2-7, with D hard to call. The germline V and J ends were trimmed by 6 bases and 7 bases, with 13 bases remaining between them. The CDR3 extends over 12 amino acids. The CDR3 region has the DNA TGTGCCAGCAGCCGGTTATTAACGGAGCAGTACTTC. Its protein product is CASSRLLTEQYF.